What follows are 12 T cell receptor beta chains derived from one specimen sequenced in a study of T-cell reconstitution after alpha-beta-depleted transplantation in children. Molecular barcoding with unique molecular identifiers was used for the TCRbeta library. TCRdb re-called the PCR reads through MiXCR, storing one row per CDR3 protein. The repertoire has over 200,000 distinct CDR3 sequences, roughly 18% of them found once; the top ten carry about 45%. The input for sequencing was PBMCs, mostly from graft donor cells, taken 360 days after TCRalphabeta/CD19-depleted stem cell transplant. These receptors all come from a male patient between 2 and 10 years old who had a stem cell transplant for acute lymphoblastic leukemia, so the T cells may come from the graft donor.

The chain joins TRBV5-1 to TRBJ1-2; weak D call: TRBD1 (5 bases). CDR3 length: 14 amino acids. V gave up 3 bases and J gave up 4 bases, with 13 bases separating them. The V gene's germline CDR1 is SGHRS and CDR2 YFSETQ. CDR3 sequence reads: CASSWGDGSYGYTF. CDR3 DNA sequence: TGCGCCAGCAGCTGGGGGGACGGCAGCTATGGCTACACCTTC.

In this sample, this clonotype turned up a few times. This chain connects TRBV15 to TRBJ2-2; perhaps D is TRBD1 or TRBD2 (5 bases each). Germline CDR1 LNHNV, CDR2 YYDKDF (reference sequence). The V end lost 0 bases, the J end lost 7 bases, and 15 bases lay between the germline ends. The CDR3 length is 16 residues. As DNA, the CDR3 is TGTGCCACCAGCAGAGATTTATGGGGGTCAGGCGGGGAGCTGTTTTTT. This encodes CATSRDLWGSGGELFF.

The chain combines TRBV5-1 with TRBJ2-3; 10 bases are shared with TRBD2. Germline values: CDR1 SGHRS, CDR2 YFSETQ. The CDR3 is 17 amino acids. Trimming removed 4 bases from V and 4 bases from J; junction bases left unmatched: 12. The CDR3: CASSTGASGGRADTQYF. The DNA for the CDR3 is TGCGCCAGCAGCACTGGCGCTAGCGGGGGCAGGGCAGATACGCAGTATTTT.

This clonotype was seen many times. The chain recombines TRBV12-3 or TRBV12-4 with TRBJ2-2; D is possibly TRBD2 (7 bases). V lost 6 bases to trimming and J lost 6 bases, with 20 bases between them. The CDR3 contains 16 residues. In DNA, the CDR3 is TGTGCCAGCAGATTTCTAGGGGGGGCGCATCCCGGGGAGCTGTTTTTT. Translating gives CASRFLGGAHPGELFF.

V gene TRBV10-3 combines with J gene TRBJ2-7; 7 nucleotides line up with TRBD1. Trimming cost V 6 bases and J 4 bases; bases outside gene matches: 12. There are 15 residues in the CDR3. CDR1 is ENHRY, CDR2 SYGVKD, per germline. The CDR3 nucleotides are TGTGCCATCAGCAATGACAGGGCCCAGAGTTACGAGCAGTACTTC. The encoded protein is CAISNDRAQSYEQYF.

The chain carries TRBV5-1 and TRBJ1-1, with D possibly matching TRBD1 (6 bases). The V end lost 2 bases, the J end lost 3 bases, and 17 bases lay between the germline ends. Germline V gene lookup returns CDR1 SGHRS and CDR2 YFSETQ. The CDR3 has 16 amino acids. In nucleotides, the CDR3 is TGCGCCAGCAGCTTCGGGGCAGGGGTTACGGACACTGAAGCTTTCTTT. Translation: CASSFGAGVTDTEAFF.

This clonotype was observed many times. The chain combines TRBV5-5 with TRBJ2-7; D is perhaps TRBD2 (5 bases). The CDR3 totals 12 residues. CDR1 SGHKS and CDR2 YYEKEE come from the germline V gene (reference sequence). V was trimmed by 5 bases and J by 5 bases, leaving 11 bases between them. The CDR3 sequence is CASRQRGNEQYF. The CDR3 DNA sequence: TGTGCCAGCAGACAGAGAGGGAACGAGCAGTACTTC.

The DNA of the CDR3 is TGCAGCGTCCGACAGGGAGGAAGCTCTGGAAACACCATATATTTT. This sequence encodes CSVRQGGSSGNTIYF. The chain carries TRBV29-1 and TRBJ1-3; 7 bases fit TRBD1. The CDR3 runs to 15 residues. J was trimmed by 0 bases and V by 6 bases; bases with no gene match: 8. Germline CDR1 SQVTM, CDR2 ANQGSEA.

This clonotype was counted at least ten times. The V call is TRBV7-8, the J call TRBJ2-1; 10 nucleotides match TRBD2. Germline V gene data show CDR1 as SGHVS and CDR2 as FQNEAQ. CDR3 length: 18 residues. V was pared by 3 bases and J by 0 bases, with 8 bases of the junction left unmatched. CDR3 sequence (DNA): TGTGCCAGCAGCTTTAGCGTCCTAGCGGGGGCCTCCTACAATGAGCAGTTCTTC. Protein: CASSFSVLAGASYNEQFF.

This clonotype appeared many times. This chain connects TRBV20-1 to TRBJ1-5; D is unresolved. V was cut by 2 bases and J by 2 bases, with 4 bases left in between. Germline-derived CDR1 and CDR2 are DFQATT and SNEGSKA (reference sequence). There are 12 residues in the CDR3. CDR3 in amino acids: CSARFGNQPQHF. Here the CDR3 DNA reads TGCAGTGCTAGATTTGGCAATCAGCCCCAGCATTTT.

This clonotype was detected a few times. The V gene is TRBV5-4, the J gene TRBJ2-7, with 10 bases aligning to TRBD2. The CDR3 runs to 16 residues. Germline CDR1 is SGHNT and CDR2 is YYREEE (reference sequence). Trimming at V came to 0 bases and at J to 9 bases, leaving 12 bases not matched to a gene. CDR3 bases: TGTGCCAGCAGCTTGGCCTCCGGGACTAGCGCCCTAAGGCAGTACTTC. Translated: CASSLASGTSALRQYF. Supplemented by reference TRBV5-4 and TRBJ2-7, the full variable domain reads ETGVTQSPTHLIKTRGQQVTLRCSSQSGHNTVSWYQQALGQGPQFIFQYYREEENGRGNFPPRFSGLQFPNYSSELNVNALELDDSALYLCASSLASGTSALRQYFGPGTRLTVT.

This clonotype appeared a few times. V usage is TRBV10-3 and J usage is TRBJ1-2; D is possibly TRBD1 (6 bases). V lost 5 bases and J lost 6, with 16 bases in between. This CDR3 region has 14 residues. Germline V gene lookup returns CDR1 ENHRY and CDR2 SYGVKD. The CDR3 DNA reads TGTGCCATCAGTATCCGTGAGGGGGACCATGGCTACACCTTC. Amino acids: CAISIREGDHGYTF.